Detailed here is one T cell receptor (beta chain). These data are taken from a study of blood T cell repertoires in COVID-19. Study at large: The samples span acute and convalescent COVID-19 from the United States, Italy and Spain. In each case, the material was cDNA or gDNA derived from T cells, B-cell-depleted T cells, or PBMCs.

Data came from immunoSEQ multiplex PCR; TCRdb stores just in-frame clones and leaves some out. The sample lists around 270,000 clones, around nine tenths occurring once. V was shortened by 1 base and J by 2 bases, with 14 bases between the two germline ends. The CDR3 is 17 amino acids. Germline lookup yields CDR1 SGHVS and CDR2 FNYEAQ. This clonotype was sampled from a man aged 40-49 years who had recovered from COVID-19. The chain uses TRBV7-6 and TRBJ1-4; D not certain. Material: peripheral blood. CDR3 in DNA: TGTGCCAGCAGCTTAGGCCCAGGCTTTACGACTAATGAAAAACTGTTTTTT. Translating it yields CASSLGPGFTTNEKLFF.